This T cell receptor (beta chain) was retrieved from a study of long-term antiretroviral therapy in people with HIV. About the study: The oldest specimens predate the 2015 immediate-ART recommendation by about a decade.

Worth noting for this clone: Its antigen is currently unknown.

Study-wide results and limits: At every time point, clones expanded before ART dominated the repertoire. With ART, diversity went up but was still lower than in transplant donor controls.

Every HIV-positive participant received treatment in the United States. The assay used was immunoSEQ (version v3.0), run at survey level. Data came from immunoSEQ multiplex PCR; TCRdb stores just in-frame clones and leaves some out. The repertoire has about 35,000 clones, over 90% of them found once; the top ten carry 3.6%. V lost 2 bases, J lost 7 bases, and 10 bases stayed unmatched. CDR3 length: 16 residues. Germline CDR1 reads SGHVS; CDR2 reads FNYEAQ. Here the sequenced sample was unsorted PBMCs, taken 4.1 years after starting antiretroviral therapy. The receptor's source is a woman between 45 and 65 years old with HIV. The chain links TRBV7-6 to TRBJ2-1, with 8 bases fitting TRBD1. The CDR3 DNA follows: TGTGCCAGCAGCTTAACACCGGACAGGGTAGGGAATGAGCAGTTCTTC. It encodes CASSLTPDRVGNEQFF.